The entry below describes one TCR beta chain. Germline and junction disagree at one end, which may indicate a read error. These data belong to a study of OX40 agonist ivuxolimab in advanced cancers. The overall study: A diagnosis of hepatocellular carcinoma, melanoma, renal cell or head and neck cancer was present in dose-escalation patients.

Assay: immunoSEQ multiplex PCR; the TCRdb copy retains only in-frame clones and omits some. The table records about 47,000 clones, about 85% of them present only once. Blood sampling took place at baseline, cycle 4 day 1, and cycle 7 day 1. The CDR3 runs to 18 residues. The V gene's germline CDR1 is SGHVS and CDR2 FQNEAQ. The gene calls are TRBV7-8 and TRBJ2-5, with 7 nucleotides matching TRBD2. This TCR came from an adult with an advanced solid tumor such as melanoma, head and neck, liver or kidney cancer. The material was CD4+ or CD8+ T cells sorted from blood, obtained in a trial of the OX40 agonist ivuxolimab. As DNA, the CDR3 is TGTGCCAGCAGCCTAGCCCCAGGTGTACTAGCGTACCAAGAGACCCAGTACTTC. It is translated as CASSLAPGVLAYQETQYF.